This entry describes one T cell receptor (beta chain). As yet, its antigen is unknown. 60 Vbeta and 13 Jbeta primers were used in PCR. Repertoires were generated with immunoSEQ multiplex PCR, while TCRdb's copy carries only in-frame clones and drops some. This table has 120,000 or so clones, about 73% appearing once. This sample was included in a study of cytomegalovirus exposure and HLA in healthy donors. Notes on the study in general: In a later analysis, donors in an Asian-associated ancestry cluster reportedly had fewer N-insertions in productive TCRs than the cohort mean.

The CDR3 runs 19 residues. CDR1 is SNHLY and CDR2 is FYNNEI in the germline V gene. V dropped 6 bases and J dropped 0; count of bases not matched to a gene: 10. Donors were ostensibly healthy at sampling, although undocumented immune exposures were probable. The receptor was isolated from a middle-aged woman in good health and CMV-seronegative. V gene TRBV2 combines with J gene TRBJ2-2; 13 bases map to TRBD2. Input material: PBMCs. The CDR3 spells CASSLLTSGRNSNTGELFF. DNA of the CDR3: TGTGCCAGCAGCCTACTGACTAGCGGGAGGAACTCGAACACCGGGGAGCTGTTTTTT. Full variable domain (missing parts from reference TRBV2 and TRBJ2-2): EPEVTQTPSHQVTQMGQEVILRCVPISNHLYFYWYRQILGQKVEFLVSFYNNEISEKSEIFDDQFSVERPDGSNFTLKIRSTKLEDSAMYFCASSLLTSGRNSNTGELFFGEGSRLTVL.